What follows describes a single TCR beta chain. Antigen specificity is unknown. These donors counted as nominally healthy when sampled, but unrecorded immune exposures were likely. Germline CDR1 is SEHNR and CDR2 is FQNEAQ (reference sequence). CDR3 length: 15 amino acids. Losses at the gene ends were 0 bases for V and 11 bases for J; bases not matched to a gene: 6. The sample is drawn from a study of cytomegalovirus exposure and HLA in healthy donors. The PCR made use of 60 Vbeta and 13 Jbeta primers. Profiled with immunoSEQ multiplex PCR; TCRdb holds only in-frame clones, not every one. Of about 140,000 clones listed, around 78% are singletons. Study findings and constraints: In a later analysis, donors in an Asian-associated ancestry cluster reportedly had fewer N-insertions in productive TCRs than the cohort mean. It was reportedly the case that the classifier diagnosed cytomegalovirus status with high specificity and sensitivity. At a 0.05 false discovery rate, a later analysis found approximately 17,000 TCR beta sequences to be associated with HLA alleles.

This clonotype originated in a male donor in good health and CMV-seronegative. The chain recombines TRBV7-9 with TRBJ1-3; 11 positions agree with TRBD1. The sample was PBMCs. Written as DNA, the CDR3 is TGTGCCAGCAGCTTAGCGGTGGACAGGGGGCACGCCATATATTTT. This translates into CASSLAVDRGHAIYF.